A single sample is the source of the 12 T cell receptor beta chains below, sequenced in a study of human T cells and chemical hapten exposure. Noted time point: patch test 1, 2 weeks after DPC sensitization. Treatment: therapeutic diphenylcyclopropenone sensitization with weekly scalp DPC. TCRdb used MiXCR to reprocess the RACE reads, holding one entry per CDR3 protein. The table lists about 120,000 distinct CDR3 sequences, about 12% of them singletons. The sample was whole blood, taken in connection with sensitization to the hapten diphenylcyclopropenone (DPC). The receptors stem from a woman between 45 and 65 years old with alopecia areata. Some clones in this sample may be carry-over from other donors' samples.

This chain uses TRBV20-1 with TRBJ2-5; D is ambiguous. This CDR3 spans 13 amino acids. V lost 3 bases and J 1 base, leaving 9 bases between the germline ends. Germline values: CDR1 DFQATT, CDR2 SNEGSKA (reference sequence). The DNA for the CDR3 is TGCAGTGCTAGGTTGGGCAGCCAAGAGACCCAGTACTTC. Translated, it gives CSARLGSQETQYF.

This clonotype was recorded at least ten times. V gene TRBV28 combines with J gene TRBJ1-5, with D unclear. This CDR3 spans 11 amino acids. Trimming pared 3 bases from V and 7 bases from J, leaving 4 bases between. From germline, CDR1 is MDHEN and CDR2 SYDVKM. For the CDR3, the DNA is TGTGCCAGCAGTTTGGACCAGCCCCAGCATTTT. Translating it yields CASSLDQPQHF. The variable domain in full, completed from reference TRBV28 and TRBJ1-5, reads DVKVTQSSRYLVKRTGEKVFLECVQDMDHENMFWYRQDPGLGLRLIYFSYDVKMKEKGDIPEGYSVSREKKERFSLILESASTNQTSMYLCASSLDQPQHFGDGTRLSIL.

This clonotype showed up many times. The J gene is TRBJ2-3, the V gene TRBV7-8; a weak D match, TRBD2 (5 bases). Germline CDR1 reads SGHVS; CDR2 reads FQNEAQ. The V and J ends lost 5 bases and 0 bases respectively, with 18 bases between them. The CDR3 loop spans 17 amino acids. The CDR3 DNA reads TGTGCCAGCAGCCCCCGGGTCGGGGTTTCTAGCACAGATACGCAGTATTTT. Translating it yields CASSPRVGVSSTDTQYF. The complete variable domain, with remaining parts taken from reference TRBV7-8 and TRBJ2-3, reads GAGVSQSPRYKVAKRGQDVALRCDPISGHVSLFWYQQALGQGPEFLTYFQNEAQLDKSGLPSDRFFAERPEGSVSTLKIQRTQQEDSAVYLCASSPRVGVSSTDTQYFGPGTRLTVL.

This rearrangement joins TRBV5-1 to TRBJ2-5, with a tentative D call TRBD1 (7 bases). V gave up 2 bases and J gave up 5 bases, with 10 bases separating them. The germline gives CDR1 SGHRS, CDR2 YFSETQ. The length of the CDR3 is 13 residues. The CDR3 loop reads CASSFQGGETQYF. CDR3 nucleotides: TGCGCCAGCAGCTTCCAGGGGGGTGAGACCCAGTACTTC. Together with reference TRBV5-1 and TRBJ2-5, the CDR3 gives the full variable domain: KAGVTQTPRYLIKTRGQQVTLSCSPISGHRSVSWYQQTPGQGLQFLFEYFSETQRNKGNFPGRFSGRQFSNSRSEMNVSTLELGDSALYLCASSFQGGETQYFGPGTRLLVL.

The chain couples TRBV2 to TRBJ2-2; 14 bases are shared with TRBD2. The J segment lost 4 bases and the V segment lost 8 bases, leaving 3 bases of the junction unmatched. This CDR3 contains 15 residues. Looked up from germline, CDR1 is SNHLY and CDR2 is FYNNEI. CDR3 DNA: TGTGCCAGCCGAGGGACTAGCGGGAGCACCGGGGAGCTGTTTTTT. This sequence encodes CASRGTSGSTGELFF.

This clonotype has at least ten counts. The chain couples TRBV29-1 to TRBJ2-7; D remains unclear. Trimming removed 1 base from V and 1 base from J, with 5 bases in between. CDR3 size: 12 residues. In germline, CDR1 is SQVTM, CDR2 ANQGSEA. The CDR3 DNA reads as TGCAGCGTTGAAGGTCAGTCCTACGAGCAGTACTTC. This translates into CSVEGQSYEQYF.

The chain carries TRBV28 and TRBJ1-1; 7 bases agree with TRBD1. The CDR3 is 15 residues long. Per the germline V gene, CDR1 is MDHEN and CDR2 is SYDVKM. The V gene end was trimmed by 4 bases and the J gene end by 1 base; junction bases not matched to a gene: 6. In nucleotides, the CDR3 is TGTGCCAGCAGTTCCTCACAGGGGAGGAACACTGAAGCTTTCTTT. Protein product: CASSSSQGRNTEAFF.

V and J are TRBV29-1 and TRBJ2-5, with D unresolved. Per germline, CDR1 SQVTM and CDR2 ANQGSEA. The CDR3 runs to 11 residues. Trimming shortened V by 7 bases and J by 5 bases, and 11 bases separated the two germline ends. CDR3 amino acids: CSGGSVETQYF. The CDR3 coding sequence is TGCAGCGGGGGTTCAGTGGAGACCCAGTACTTC. The whole variable domain, remainder taken from reference TRBV29-1 and TRBJ2-5, is SAVISQKPSRDICQRGTSLTIQCQVDSQVTMMFWYRQQPGQSLTLIATANQGSEATYESGFVIDKFPISRPNLTFSTLTVSNMSPEDSSIYLCSGGSVETQYFGPGTRLLVL.

This clonotype was counted at least ten times. For the CDR3, the DNA is TGTGCCAGCAGCCCGAGTCGGCTAGGAGAGACCCAGTACTTC. Translated: CASSPSRLGETQYF. V gene TRBV7-2 combines with J gene TRBJ2-5; D gene ambiguous. V was shortened by 5 bases and J by 4 bases, with 14 bases between the two germline ends. The CDR3 length is 14 residues. CDR1 is SGHTA, CDR2 FQGNSA, per germline.

V usage is TRBV28 and J usage is TRBJ2-6, with D perhaps TRBD1 (6 bases). Germline V gene sequence: CDR1 MDHEN, CDR2 SYDVKM. CDR3 length: 19 residues. Trimming shortened V by 4 bases and J by 2 bases, and 21 bases separated the two germline ends. The CDR3 loop is CASSSTTYFTGTGANVLTF. DNA of the CDR3: TGTGCCAGCAGTTCAACCACCTACTTTACAGGGACTGGGGCCAACGTCCTGACTTTC.

This clonotype appeared many times. The CDR3 DNA follows: TGTGCCAGCAGTCGGACAGGGGGCTACACCTTC. It codes for CASSRTGGYTF. The chain recombines TRBV6-2 or TRBV6-3 with TRBJ1-2; 8 nucleotides line up with TRBD1. The CDR3 sequence is 11 residues long. Germline V gene lookup returns CDR1 MNHEY and CDR2 SVGEGT. V lost 5 bases to trimming and J lost 8 bases; unmatched junction nucleotides: 1.

CDR3 bases: TGTGCCAGCAGCCGAGCGGGGGAGGGGTCAGATACGCAGTATTTT. This codes for CASSRAGEGSDTQYF. This chain links TRBV4-2 with TRBJ2-3; 8 nucleotides align to TRBD2. The germline CDR1 and CDR2 sequences are LGHNA and YNFKEQ. The CDR3 covers 15 residues. Trimming removed 4 bases from V and 4 bases from J; junction bases left unmatched: 7.